This TCR beta chain was captured in a study of cytomegalovirus exposure and HLA in healthy donors. Study summary: Most donors, roughly 82% of around 400 genotyped, fell in the Caucasian-associated ancestry cluster.

PCR primers comprised 60 Vbeta and 13 Jbeta primers. Data came from immunoSEQ multiplex PCR; TCRdb stores just in-frame clones and leaves some out. The table lists 40,000 or so clones, 60% to 80% of them singletons. In the case of this clone: What it recognizes is unknown.

Per the germline V gene, CDR1 is SNHLY and CDR2 is FYNNEI. V gave up 1 base and J gave up 5 bases, with 11 bases separating them. This CDR3 comprises 14 residues. Study-wide points: Near-uniform donor sequencing depth was presumed by presence/absence analyses.

The sample comprised PBMCs. J is TRBJ1-2 and V is TRBV2; D call uncertain. The sequence was collected from a man under 40 in good health and CMV-seronegative. The CDR3 region is CASSEGAVGYGYTF. Here the CDR3 DNA reads TGTGCCAGCAGTGAAGGTGCGGTTGGGTATGGCTACACCTTC.